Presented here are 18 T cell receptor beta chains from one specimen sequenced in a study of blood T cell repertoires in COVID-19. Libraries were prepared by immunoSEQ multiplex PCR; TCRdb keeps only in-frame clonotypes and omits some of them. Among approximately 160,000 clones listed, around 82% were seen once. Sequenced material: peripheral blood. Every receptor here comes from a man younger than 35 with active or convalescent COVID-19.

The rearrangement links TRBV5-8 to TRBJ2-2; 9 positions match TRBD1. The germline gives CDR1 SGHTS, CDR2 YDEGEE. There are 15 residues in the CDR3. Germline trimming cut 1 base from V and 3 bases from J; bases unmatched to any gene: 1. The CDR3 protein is CASSLRDRDTGELFF. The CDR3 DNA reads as TGTGCCAGCAGCTTGCGGGACAGGGACACCGGGGAGCTGTTTTTT.

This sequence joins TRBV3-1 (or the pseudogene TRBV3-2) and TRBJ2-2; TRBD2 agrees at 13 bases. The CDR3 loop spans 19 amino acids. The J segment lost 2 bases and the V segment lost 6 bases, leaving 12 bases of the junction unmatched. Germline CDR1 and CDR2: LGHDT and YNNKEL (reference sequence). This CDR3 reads CASRRRWTSGSGNTGELFF. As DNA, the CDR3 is TGTGCCAGCAGGAGGAGATGGACTAGCGGGAGTGGTAACACCGGGGAGCTGTTTTTT.

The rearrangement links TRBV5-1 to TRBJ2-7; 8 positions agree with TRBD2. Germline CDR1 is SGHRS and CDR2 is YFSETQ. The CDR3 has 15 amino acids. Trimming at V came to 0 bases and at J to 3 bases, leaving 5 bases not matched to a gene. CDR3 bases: TGCGCCAGCAGCTTGGAGGGACTAGGGGTCTACGAGCAGTACTTC. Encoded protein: CASSLEGLGVYEQYF.

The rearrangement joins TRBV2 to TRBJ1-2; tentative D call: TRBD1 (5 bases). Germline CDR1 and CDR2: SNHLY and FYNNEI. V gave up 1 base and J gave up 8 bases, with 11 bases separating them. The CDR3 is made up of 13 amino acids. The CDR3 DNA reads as TGTGCCAGCAGTGAAGAGCCCAGGGCCGGCTACACCTTC. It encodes CASSEEPRAGYTF.

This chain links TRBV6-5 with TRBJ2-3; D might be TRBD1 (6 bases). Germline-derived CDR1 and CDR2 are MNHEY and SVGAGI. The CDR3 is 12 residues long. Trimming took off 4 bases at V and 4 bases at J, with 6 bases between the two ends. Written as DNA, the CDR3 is TGTGCCAGCAGTTCAGGGGCAGATACGCAGTATTTT. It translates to CASSSGADTQYF.

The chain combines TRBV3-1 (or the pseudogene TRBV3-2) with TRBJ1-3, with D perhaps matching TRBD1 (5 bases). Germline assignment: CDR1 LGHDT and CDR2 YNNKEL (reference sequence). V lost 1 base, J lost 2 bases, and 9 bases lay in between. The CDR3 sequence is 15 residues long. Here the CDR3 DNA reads TGTGCCAGCAGCCAAGTGGTAGGGGCTGGAAACACCATATATTTT. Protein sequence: CASSQVVGAGNTIYF.

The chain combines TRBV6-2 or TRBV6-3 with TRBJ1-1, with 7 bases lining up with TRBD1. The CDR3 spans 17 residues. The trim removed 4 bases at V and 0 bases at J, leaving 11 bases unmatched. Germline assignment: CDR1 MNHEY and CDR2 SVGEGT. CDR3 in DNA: TGTGCCAGCAGTTCTGAGCTACAGGGGTTTATGAACACTGAAGCTTTCTTT. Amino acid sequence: CASSSELQGFMNTEAFF.

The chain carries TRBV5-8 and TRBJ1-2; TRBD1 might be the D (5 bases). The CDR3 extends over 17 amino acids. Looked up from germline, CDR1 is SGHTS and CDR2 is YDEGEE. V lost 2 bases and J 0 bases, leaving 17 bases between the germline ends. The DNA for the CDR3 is TGTGCCAGCAGCTTCCGGACACGTCCGGTTACTAACTATGGCTACACCTTC. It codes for CASSFRTRPVTNYGYTF.

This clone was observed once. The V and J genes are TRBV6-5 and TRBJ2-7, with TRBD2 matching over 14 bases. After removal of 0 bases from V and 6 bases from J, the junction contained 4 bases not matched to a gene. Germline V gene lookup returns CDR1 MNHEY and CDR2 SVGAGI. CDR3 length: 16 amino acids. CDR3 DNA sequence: TGTGCCAGCAGTTACTCGAAGGGACTAGCGGGAGTCGAGCAGTACTTC. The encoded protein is CASSYSKGLAGVEQYF.

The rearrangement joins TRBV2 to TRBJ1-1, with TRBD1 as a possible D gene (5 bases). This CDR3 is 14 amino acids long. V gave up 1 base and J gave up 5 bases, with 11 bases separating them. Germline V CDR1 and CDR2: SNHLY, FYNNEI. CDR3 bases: TGTGCCAGCAGTGAAGAGGGGAGGAGGACTGAAGCTTTCTTT. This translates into CASSEEGRRTEAFF.

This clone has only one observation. The CDR3 reads CAWSGVGGEKLFF. The CDR3 DNA is TGTGCCTGGAGTGGAGTTGGCGGTGAAAAACTGTTTTTT. V and J are TRBV30 and TRBJ1-4, with unresolved D. V was pared by 1 base and J by 7 bases, with 10 bases between. This CDR3 contains 13 residues. Per germline, CDR1 GTSNPN and CDR2 SVGIG (reference sequence).

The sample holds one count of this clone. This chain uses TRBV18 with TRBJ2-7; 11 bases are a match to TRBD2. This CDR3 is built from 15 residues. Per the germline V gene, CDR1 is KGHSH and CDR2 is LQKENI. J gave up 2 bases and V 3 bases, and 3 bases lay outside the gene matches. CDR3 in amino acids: CASSPGTSGTYEQYF. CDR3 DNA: TGTGCCAGCTCACCCGGGACTAGCGGAACCTACGAGCAGTACTTC.

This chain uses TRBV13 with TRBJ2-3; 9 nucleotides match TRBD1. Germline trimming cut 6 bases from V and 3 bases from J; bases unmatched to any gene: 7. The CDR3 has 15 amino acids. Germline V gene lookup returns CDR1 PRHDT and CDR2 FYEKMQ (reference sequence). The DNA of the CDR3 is TGTGCCAGCAGTATTGGGACAGGGCCAACAGATACGCAGTATTTT. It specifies CASSIGTGPTDTQYF.

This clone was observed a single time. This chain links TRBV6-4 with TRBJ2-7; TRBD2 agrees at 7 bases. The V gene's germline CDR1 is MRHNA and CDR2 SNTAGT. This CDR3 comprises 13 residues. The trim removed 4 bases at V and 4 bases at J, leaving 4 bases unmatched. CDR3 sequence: CASSARTRYEQYF. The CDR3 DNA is TGTGCCAGCAGTGCCAGGACTAGATACGAGCAGTACTTC.

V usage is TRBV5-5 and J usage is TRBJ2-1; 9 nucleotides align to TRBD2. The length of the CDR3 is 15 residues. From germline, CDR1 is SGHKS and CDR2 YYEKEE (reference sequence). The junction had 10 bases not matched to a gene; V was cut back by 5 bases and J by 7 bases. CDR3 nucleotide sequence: TGTGCCAGCAGTATCGGCGCTAGCGGGATAAATGAGCAGTTCTTC. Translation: CASSIGASGINEQFF.

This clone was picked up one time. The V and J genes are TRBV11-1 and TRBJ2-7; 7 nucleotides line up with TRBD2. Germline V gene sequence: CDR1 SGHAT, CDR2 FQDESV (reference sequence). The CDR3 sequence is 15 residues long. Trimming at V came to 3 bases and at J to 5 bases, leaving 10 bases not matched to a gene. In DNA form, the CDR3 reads TGTGCCAGCAGCTTGGGAGGGACGTCGATCAACGAGCAGTACTTC. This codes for CASSLGGTSINEQYF. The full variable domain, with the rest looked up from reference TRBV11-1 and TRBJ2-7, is EAEVAQSPRYKITEKSQAVAFWCDPISGHATLYWYRQILGQGPELLVQFQDESVVDDSQLPKDRFSAERLKGVDSTLKIQPAELGDSAMYLCASSLGGTSINEQYFGPGTRLTVT.

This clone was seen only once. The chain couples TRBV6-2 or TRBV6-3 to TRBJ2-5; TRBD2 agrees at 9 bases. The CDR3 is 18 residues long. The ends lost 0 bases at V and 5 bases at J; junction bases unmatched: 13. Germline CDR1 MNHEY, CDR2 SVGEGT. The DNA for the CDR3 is TGTGCCAGCAGTTACTCGAAGTTTTTGAGCGGGAGGTTGGAGACCCAGTACTTC. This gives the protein CASSYSKFLSGRLETQYF.

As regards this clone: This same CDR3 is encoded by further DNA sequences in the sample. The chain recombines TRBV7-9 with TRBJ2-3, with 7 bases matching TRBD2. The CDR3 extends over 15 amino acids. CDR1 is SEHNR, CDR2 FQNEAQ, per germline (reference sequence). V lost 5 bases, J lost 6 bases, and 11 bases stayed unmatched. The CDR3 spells CASSLLGGGTDTQYF. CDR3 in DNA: TGTGCCAGCAGCCTTCTGGGCGGGGGAACGGATACGCAGTATTTT.